The T cell receptor (beta chain) under discussion was sequenced for a study of regulatory T cells in long-lasting Graves disease. iRepertoire HTBI primers and Arm-PCR of CDR3 regions built TCR beta libraries. Each CDR3 protein is one row after TCRdb ran MiXCR on the multiplex PCR reads. Seen here are around 500,000 distinct CDR3 sequences, about 11% observed once, and the top ten hold approximately 9%. Trimming pared 5 bases from V and 0 bases from J, leaving 10 bases between. CDR1 MGHDK and CDR2 SYGVNS come from the germline V gene. The CDR3 extends over 15 amino acids. Documented time point: newly diagnosed GD, antithyroid drugs for less than 3 months. With RNA extracted from PBMCs as input, the TCR library was made. The data also belong to a second study, concerning T cells in Graves' hyperthyroidism and ophthalmopathy.

The clonotype comes from a woman aged 30 to 39 with Graves disease. The sequencing here drew on peripheral blood mononuclear cells (PBMCs), taken at new diagnosis, from a patient treated with antithyroid drugs. The chain is built from TRBV25-1 and TRBJ2-2; no firm D call. CDR3 sequence: CASSRVGPNTGELFF. CDR3 in DNA: TGTGCCAGCAGTCGGGTAGGGCCGAACACCGGGGAGCTGTTTTTT.